Below, one T cell receptor (beta chain) is given with its context. Its antigen is not identified. The CDR3 loop spans 13 amino acids. V lost 3 bases to trimming and J lost 1 base, with 10 bases between them. The germline CDR1 and CDR2 sequences are DFQATT and SNEGSKA (reference sequence). The sample belongs to a study of response to subunit inactivated influenza vaccine. The study, taken as a whole, reports: Each seasonal flu vaccination may recruit only limited new T cells, authors suggested.

TCRdb re-analysed the RT-PCR reads in MiXCR, keeping a single row per CDR3 protein. The table lists around 710,000 distinct CDR3 sequences, about 14% of them singletons. The sequence derives from a man over 45 who received an inactivated influenza vaccine. Sequencing was performed on PBMCs from blood, taken 14 to 15 days before vaccination. The chain recombines TRBV20-1 with TRBJ2-7; perhaps D is TRBD1 or TRBD2 (5 bases each). The CDR3 DNA reads as TGCAGTGCTAGCGGGACCCATTCCTACGAGCAGTACTTC. It translates to CSASGTHSYEQYF.